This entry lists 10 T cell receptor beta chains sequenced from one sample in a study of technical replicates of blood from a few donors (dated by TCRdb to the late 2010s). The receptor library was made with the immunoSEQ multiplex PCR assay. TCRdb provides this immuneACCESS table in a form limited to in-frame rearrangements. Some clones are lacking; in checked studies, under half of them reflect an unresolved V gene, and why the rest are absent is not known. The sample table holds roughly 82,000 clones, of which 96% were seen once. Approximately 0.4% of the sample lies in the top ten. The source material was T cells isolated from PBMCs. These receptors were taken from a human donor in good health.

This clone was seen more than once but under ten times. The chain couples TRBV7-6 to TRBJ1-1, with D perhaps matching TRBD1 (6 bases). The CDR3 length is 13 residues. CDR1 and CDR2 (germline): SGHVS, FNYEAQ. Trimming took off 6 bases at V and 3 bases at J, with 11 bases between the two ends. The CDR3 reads CASSTGIHTEAFF. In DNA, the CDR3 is TGTGCCAGCAGTACAGGGATCCACACTGAAGCTTTCTTT.

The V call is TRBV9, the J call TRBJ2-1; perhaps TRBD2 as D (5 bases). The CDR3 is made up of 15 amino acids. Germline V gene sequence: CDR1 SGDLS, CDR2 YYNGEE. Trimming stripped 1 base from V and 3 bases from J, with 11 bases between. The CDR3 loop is CASSVLGVGYNEQFF. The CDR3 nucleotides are TGTGCCAGCAGCGTATTGGGAGTAGGCTACAATGAGCAGTTCTTC.

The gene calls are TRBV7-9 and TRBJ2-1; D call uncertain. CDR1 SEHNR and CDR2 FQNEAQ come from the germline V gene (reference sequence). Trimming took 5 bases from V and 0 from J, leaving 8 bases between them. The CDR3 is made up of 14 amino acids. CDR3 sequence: CASSPSSSYNEQFF. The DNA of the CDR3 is TGTGCCAGCAGCCCTTCCAGCTCCTACAATGAGCAGTTCTTC.

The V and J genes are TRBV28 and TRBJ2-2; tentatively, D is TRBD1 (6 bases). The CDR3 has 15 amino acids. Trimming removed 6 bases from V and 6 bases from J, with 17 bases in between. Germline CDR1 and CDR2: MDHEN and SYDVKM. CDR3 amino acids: CASSQRRGSAGELFF. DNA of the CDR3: TGTGCCAGCAGCCAAAGAAGGGGGTCCGCCGGGGAGCTGTTTTTT.

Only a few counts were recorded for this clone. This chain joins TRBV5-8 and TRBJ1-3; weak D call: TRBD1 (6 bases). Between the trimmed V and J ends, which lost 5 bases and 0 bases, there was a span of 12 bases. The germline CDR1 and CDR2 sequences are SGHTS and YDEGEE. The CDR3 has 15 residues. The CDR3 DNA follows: TGTGCCAGCAGTATAGGACAGTCCTCTGGAAACACCATATATTTT. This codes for CASSIGQSSGNTIYF.

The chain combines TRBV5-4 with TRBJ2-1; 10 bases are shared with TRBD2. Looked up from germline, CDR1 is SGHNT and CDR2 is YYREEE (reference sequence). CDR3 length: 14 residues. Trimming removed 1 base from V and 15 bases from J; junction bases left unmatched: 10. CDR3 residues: CASSLSLAGELRFF. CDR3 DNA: TGTGCCAGCAGCTTGAGTCTAGCGGGAGAACTGCGGTTCTTC.

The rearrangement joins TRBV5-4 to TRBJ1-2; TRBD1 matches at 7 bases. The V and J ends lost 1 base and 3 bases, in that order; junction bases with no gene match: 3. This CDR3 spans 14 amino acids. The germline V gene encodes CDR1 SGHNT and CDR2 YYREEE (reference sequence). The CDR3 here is CASSLRTGYYGYTF. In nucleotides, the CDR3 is TGTGCCAGCAGCTTGCGGACAGGCTACTATGGCTACACCTTC. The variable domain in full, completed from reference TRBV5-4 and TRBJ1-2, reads ETGVTQSPTHLIKTRGQQVTLRCSSQSGHNTVSWYQQALGQGPQFIFQYYREEENGRGNFPPRFSGLQFPNYSSELNVNALELDDSALYLCASSLRTGYYGYTFGSGTRLTVV.

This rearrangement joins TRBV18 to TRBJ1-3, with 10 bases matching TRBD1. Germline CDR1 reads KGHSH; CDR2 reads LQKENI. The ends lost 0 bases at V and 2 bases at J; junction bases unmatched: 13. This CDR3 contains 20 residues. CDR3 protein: CASSPPTGGLIQRAGNTIYF. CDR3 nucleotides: TGTGCCAGCTCACCACCGACAGGGGGCTTAATTCAACGGGCTGGAAACACCATATATTTT.

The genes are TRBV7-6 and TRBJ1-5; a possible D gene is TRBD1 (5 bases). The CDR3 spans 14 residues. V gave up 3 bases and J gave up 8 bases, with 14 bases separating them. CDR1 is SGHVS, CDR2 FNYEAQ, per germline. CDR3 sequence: CASSLGQGMEPQHF. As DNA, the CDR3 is TGTGCCAGCAGCTTGGGCCAGGGTATGGAGCCCCAGCATTTT.

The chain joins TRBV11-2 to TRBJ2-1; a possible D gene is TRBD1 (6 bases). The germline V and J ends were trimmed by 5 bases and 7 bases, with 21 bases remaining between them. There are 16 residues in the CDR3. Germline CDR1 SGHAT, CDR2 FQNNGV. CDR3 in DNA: TGTGCCAGCAGCCCCGAACAGGGACGGTGGTGGAATGAGCAGTTCTTC. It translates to CASSPEQGRWWNEQFF.